Listed below are T cell receptor beta chains from one sample, sequenced in a study of circulating CD8 cells and anti-PD-1 response in melanoma. From the reads, TCRdb called clonotypes with MiXCR, one entry per CDR3 protein. The profile shows under 750 distinct CDR3 sequences, roughly 9.3% of them singletons. This specimen was CD8+ T cells from PBMCs, taken at baseline or after one month of anti-PD-1 therapy (not recorded which). These receptors all stem from a human donor with melanoma. Both conserved end residues are part of each CDR3. A D gene is named only where the DNA matches it firmly. Part of the rows lack a size; the others show once, few, many or a class for expanded clones.

clone_size	j_call	d_call	v_call	cdr3_aa	cdr3_nt
few	TRBJ2-7	NA	TRBV20-1	CSAAPTEYSYEQYF	TGCAGTGCTGCCCCGACGGAATACTCCTACGAGCAGTACTTC
large	TRBJ2-3	NA	TRBV7-2	CASSTYSGGGTDTQYF	TGTGCCAGCAGCACCTATAGCGGAGGGGGCACAGATACGCAGTATTTT
medium-sized	TRBJ2-6	TRBD1	TRBV4-2	CASSQSGTGAGANVLTF	TGTGCCAGCAGCCAGAGTGGGACAGGGGCTGGGGCCAACGTCCTGACTTTC
few	TRBJ1-1	NA	TRBV25-1	CVSSPKTGGTEAFF	TGTGTCAGCAGTCCAAAAACTGGGGGCACTGAAGCTTTCTTT
NA	TRBJ2-7	NA	TRBV28	CAVGRESYEQYF	TGTGCCGTCGGGCGGGAATCCTACGAGCAGTACTTC
large	TRBJ2-7	NA	TRBV7-9	CASLGLGPYEQYF	TGTGCCAGCTTGGGTTTGGGGCCCTACGAGCAGTACTTC
NA	TRBJ2-3	NA	TRBV28	CPSSPWERTDTQYF	TGTCCCAGCAGTCCCTGGGAACGCACAGATACGCAGTATTTT
medium-sized	TRBJ2-2	NA	TRBV27	CASSFGGELFF	TGTGCCAGCAGTTTTGGGGGGGAGCTGTTTTTT
NA	TRBJ2-2	TRBD1	TRBV7-9	CASSFQGAGYTGELFF	TGTGCCAGCAGCTTTCAGGGGGCAGGTTACACCGGGGAGCTGTTTTTT
large	TRBJ2-1	TRBD1	TRBV27	CASIPTGQSSYNEQFF	TGTGCCAGCATCCCAACGGGACAGAGCTCCTACAATGAGCAGTTCTTC
medium-sized	TRBJ2-7	NA	TRBV4-2	CASSQDQPGYSYEQYF	TGTGCCAGCAGCCAAGATCAGCCGGGCTACTCCTACGAGCAGTACTTC
large	TRBJ2-1	TRBD2	TRBV20-1	CSVKSGGNNEWQFF	TGCAGTGTTAAGAGCGGGGGGAACAATGAGTGGCAGTTCTTC
once	TRBJ2-3	NA	TRBV7-6	CEKDTQYF	TGTGAAAAGGATACGCAGTATTTT
large	TRBJ2-7	NA	TRBV4-3	CASSSGRASYEQYF	TGCGCCAGCAGCTCAGGGCGGGCTTCCTACGAGCAGTACTTC
medium-sized	TRBJ2-7	NA	TRBV23-1	CASSPQREDYEQYF	TGCGCCAGCAGTCCTCAACGGGAAGACTACGAGCAGTACTTC
medium-sized	TRBJ1-6	NA	TRBV20-1	CSAREGSVESSPLHF	TGCAGTGCTAGAGAAGGAAGTGTAGAGAGTTCACCCCTCCACTTT
medium-sized	TRBJ2-1	NA	TRBV28	CASTLLQQYNEQFF	TGTGCCAGCACCCTCCTCCAACAGTACAATGAGCAGTTCTTC
medium-sized	TRBJ1-2	NA	TRBV13	CASSLGLYGYTF	TGTGCCAGCAGCTTAGGCCTCTATGGCTACACCTTC
large	TRBJ2-2	TRBD2	TRBV29-1	CSVTSGRGTGELFF	TGCAGCGTCACTAGCGGGAGGGGCACCGGGGAGCTGTTTTTT
medium-sized	TRBJ2-1	NA	TRBV18	CASPPTGYYNEQFF	TGTGCCAGCCCACCTACAGGGTACTACAATGAGCAGTTCTTC
large	TRBJ2-1	TRBD2	TRBV7-2	CASSLDWRETYNEQFF	TGTGCCAGCAGCTTAGATTGGCGGGAGACATACAATGAGCAGTTCTTC
large	TRBJ2-2	TRBD1	TRBV24-1	CATSDPTGGESGELFF	TGTGCCACCAGTGATCCGACAGGGGGCGAGTCCGGGGAGCTGTTTTTT
NA	TRBJ2-1	NA	TRBV5-6	CASSRLISGTEAYNEQFF	TGTGCCAGCAGTCGTCTCATTTCCGGGACGGAGGCTTACAATGAGCAGTTCTTC
NA	TRBJ1-1	NA	TRBV5-4	CASRDTENTEAFF	TGTGCCAGCCGGGACACCGAGAACACTGAAGCTTTCTTT
medium-sized	TRBJ2-1	TRBD1	TRBV6-4	CASSDGTGSYNEQFF	TGTGCCAGCAGTGACGGGACAGGCTCCTACAATGAGCAGTTCTTC
large	TRBJ2-7	NA	TRBV20-1	CSARGEVGLSSYEQYF	TGCAGTGCTAGAGGAGAGGTGGGCTTAAGCTCCTACGAGCAGTACTTC
large	TRBJ1-1	NA	TRBV19	CASSHPWGLGAFF	TGTGCCAGTAGTCATCCGTGGGGCTTGGGTGCTTTCTTT
large	TRBJ2-7	TRBD2	TRBV20-1	CSARGSSLAESSYEQYF	TGCAGTGCTAGAGGAAGTTCGCTAGCGGAGAGCTCCTACGAGCAGTACTTC
large	TRBJ2-1	TRBD2	TRBV28	CASASGSGAHEQFF	TGTGCCAGCGCTAGCGGGAGTGGGGCGCATGAGCAGTTCTTC
large	TRBJ2-2	TRBD1	TRBV24-1	CATSEGDRVSGELFF	TGTGCCACCAGTGAGGGGGACAGGGTCTCCGGGGAGCTGTTTTTT
large	TRBJ2-7	NA	TRBV5-5	CASSGDDDEQYF	TGTGCCAGCAGCGGTGATGACGATGAGCAGTACTTC
large	TRBJ1-1	NA	TRBV19	CASSMGTDMNTEAFF	TGTGCCAGTAGTATGGGCACCGACATGAACACTGAAGCTTTCTTT
large	TRBJ2-7	NA	TRBV4-1	CASSQNRDYEQYF	TGCGCCAGCAGCCAAAACAGGGATTACGAGCAGTACTTC
large	TRBJ1-5	NA	TRBV28	CASSFPQPQHF	TGTGCCAGCAGTTTCCCTCAGCCCCAGCATTTT
large	TRBJ1-5	TRBD1	TRBV29-1	CSVEVVGRGQDQPQHF	TGCAGCGTTGAAGTAGTTGGCAGGGGGCAGGATCAGCCCCAGCATTTT
NA	TRBJ2-1	TRBD2	TRBV28	CANSPLAEGRYNEQFF	TGTGCCAACAGTCCCCTAGCGGAAGGACGTTACAATGAGCAGTTCTTC
few	TRBJ2-7	NA	TRBV19	CASNYPPGGEQYF	TGTGCCAGTAATTACCCCCCTGGGGGGGAGCAGTACTTC
few	TRBJ1-1	NA	TRBV19	CASSDPGKTEAFF	TGTGCCAGTAGTGACCCAGGGAAAACTGAAGCTTTCTTT
few	TRBJ1-2	TRBD1	TRBV13	CASSLRQGNYGYTF	TGTGCCAGCAGCTTACGACAGGGGAACTATGGCTACACCTTC
large	TRBJ2-7	NA	TRBV14	CASGETSYEQYF	TGTGCCAGCGGGGAGACCTCCTACGAGCAGTACTTC
NA	TRBJ1-5	NA	TRBV5-5	CASRTDTNQPQHF	TGTGCCAGCAGAACTGACACGAACCAGCCCCAGCATTTT
medium-sized	TRBJ1-2	NA	TRBV19	CASTQADRPNYGYTF	TGTGCCAGTACTCAAGCGGACAGACCCAACTATGGCTACACCTTC
medium-sized	TRBJ2-7	NA	TRBV19	CASSMEGSSYEQYF	TGTGCCAGTAGTATGGAGGGAAGCTCCTACGAGCAGTACTTC
few	TRBJ2-3	NA	TRBV4-3	CASSQGQLTDTQYF	TGCGCCAGCAGCCAAGGACAGCTCACAGATACGCAGTATTTT
medium-sized	TRBJ2-3	TRBD2	TRBV6-4	CASSAGTSGGQAQYF	TGTGCCAGCAGTGCCGGGACTAGCGGGGGACAGGCGCAGTATTTT
medium-sized	TRBJ2-1	TRBD1	TRBV4-1	CASSHGTGVDEQFF	TGCGCCAGCAGCCATGGGACAGGGGTTGATGAGCAGTTCTTC
large	TRBJ2-1	NA	TRBV14	CASSQDLNEQFF	TGTGCCAGCAGCCAAGATCTCAATGAGCAGTTCTTC
NA	TRBJ2-1	TRBD2	TRBV28	CASSPLAGGRYNERSF	TGTGCCAGCAGTCCCCTAGCGGGAGGACGTTACAATGAGCGGTCCTTC
large	TRBJ2-5	NA	TRBV28	CASSLSLGGIQETQYF	TGTGCCAGCAGTTTAAGCTTAGGGGGGATCCAAGAGACCCAGTACTTC